Sequencing of this T cell receptor (beta chain) was carried out in a study of Tregs in tolerant kidney transplant recipients. Generated by immunoSEQ multiplex PCR, the TCRdb table keeps only in-frame clones and is missing some. The data hold tens of thousands of clones, with around nine tenths observed a single time. Remarks on this clone: The junction departs from the called germline gene at one end, perhaps through a read error.

This CDR3 is built from 16 residues. The germline CDR1 and CDR2 sequences are SGDLS and YYNGEE. Sequences were obtained from CD8+ T cells from blood. The TCR sequence derives from a human donor in good health. The chain carries TRBV9 and TRBJ1-4, with TRBD1 identical over 10 bases. CDR3 residues: CASNVGLGQGVEKLFF. The DNA for the CDR3 is TGTGCCAGCAACGTAGGGCTTGGACAGGGGGTTGAAAAACTGTTTTTT.